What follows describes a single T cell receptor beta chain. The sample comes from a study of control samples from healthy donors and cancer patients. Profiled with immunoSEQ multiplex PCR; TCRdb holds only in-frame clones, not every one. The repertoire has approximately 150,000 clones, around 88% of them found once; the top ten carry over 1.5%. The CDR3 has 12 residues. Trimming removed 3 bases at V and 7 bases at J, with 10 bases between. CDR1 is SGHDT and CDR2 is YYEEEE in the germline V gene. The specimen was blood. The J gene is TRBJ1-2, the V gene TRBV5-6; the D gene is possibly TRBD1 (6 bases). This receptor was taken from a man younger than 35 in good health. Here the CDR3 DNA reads TGTGCCAGCAGCTCCACAGGGTCTGGCTACACCTTC. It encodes CASSSTGSGYTF.